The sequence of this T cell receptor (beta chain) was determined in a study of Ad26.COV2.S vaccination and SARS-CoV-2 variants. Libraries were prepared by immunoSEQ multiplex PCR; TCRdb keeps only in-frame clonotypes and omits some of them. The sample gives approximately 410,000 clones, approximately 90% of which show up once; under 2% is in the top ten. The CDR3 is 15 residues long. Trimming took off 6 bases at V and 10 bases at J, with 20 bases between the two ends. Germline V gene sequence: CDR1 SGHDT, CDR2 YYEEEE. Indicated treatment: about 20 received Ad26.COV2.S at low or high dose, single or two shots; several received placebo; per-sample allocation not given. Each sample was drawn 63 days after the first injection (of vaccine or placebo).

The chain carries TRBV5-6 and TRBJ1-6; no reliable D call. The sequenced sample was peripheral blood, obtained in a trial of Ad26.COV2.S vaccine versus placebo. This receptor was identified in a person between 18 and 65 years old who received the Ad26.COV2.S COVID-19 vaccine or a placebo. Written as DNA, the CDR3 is TGTGCCAGCACCCTGCGGGGTGGGAGGAGATCACCCCTCCACTTT. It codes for CASTLRGGRRSPLHF.